These 5 T cell receptor beta chains originate from one sample sequenced in a study of OX40 agonist ivuxolimab in advanced cancers. Method: immunoSEQ multiplex PCR; TCRdb's copy keeps in-frame clones and lacks some. Of some 64,000 clones listed, 84% are singletons. Sequenced material: CD4+ or CD8+ T cells sorted from blood, taken in a trial of the OX40 agonist ivuxolimab. These TCRs come from an adult with an advanced solid tumor such as melanoma, head and neck, liver or kidney cancer.

This CDR3 is CASSDRGVTDTQYF. For the CDR3, the DNA is TGCGCCAGCAGCGATAGAGGGGTCACAGATACGCAGTATTTT. The chain recombines TRBV4-1 with TRBJ2-3, with D perhaps being TRBD1 or TRBD2 (5 bases each). This CDR3 has 14 residues. Deletions cut 5 bases from V and 2 bases from J, with 11 bases between. In germline, CDR1 is MGHRA, CDR2 YSYEKL.

The V gene is TRBV30, the J gene TRBJ1-2; tentative D call: TRBD1 (5 bases). V was shortened by 4 bases and J by 1 base, with 13 bases between the two germline ends. The CDR3 contains 14 residues. Germline values: CDR1 GTSNPN, CDR2 SVGIG (reference sequence). CDR3 region: CAWTGRLNNYGYTF. The DNA for the CDR3 is TGTGCCTGGACAGGGCGTCTGAATAACTATGGCTACACCTTC. Full variable domain (outside the CDR3, taken from reference TRBV30 and TRBJ1-2): SQTIHQWPATLVQPVGSPLSLECTVEGTSNPNLYWYRQAAGRGLQLLFYSVGIGQISSEVPQNLSASRPQDRQFILSSKKLLLSDSGFYLCAWTGRLNNYGYTFGSGTRLTVV.

A note on this clone: One end of the junction fails to match germline, which may point to a read error. The V and J genes are TRBV30 and TRBJ1-3; D unresolved. The CDR3 length is 13 residues. Germline lookup yields CDR1 GTSNPN and CDR2 SVGIG (reference sequence). CDR3 protein: CAGRQSSGNTIYF. As DNA, the CDR3 is TGTGCCGGGAGACAAAGCTCTGGAAACACCATATATTTT.

The table lists this clone with a few counts. V and J are TRBV6-5 and TRBJ2-7, with 14 nucleotides matching TRBD2. CDR3 size: 14 residues. Trimming removed 6 bases from V and 7 bases from J; junction bases left unmatched: 5. Germline CDR1 is MNHEY and CDR2 is SVGAGI. Here the CDR3 reads CASRTSGGAREQYF. CDR3 bases: TGTGCCAGCAGGACTAGCGGGGGGGCTCGGGAGCAGTACTTC.

J is TRBJ2-1 and V is TRBV7-3; D is unclear. Looked up from germline, CDR1 is SGHTA and CDR2 is FQGTGA. The CDR3 contains 15 residues. V was pared by 4 bases and J by 5 bases, with 15 bases between. DNA for the CDR3: TGTGCCAGCAGCTCGGAGCCCTGGGCGAACAATGAGCAGTTCTTC. This translates into CASSSEPWANNEQFF.